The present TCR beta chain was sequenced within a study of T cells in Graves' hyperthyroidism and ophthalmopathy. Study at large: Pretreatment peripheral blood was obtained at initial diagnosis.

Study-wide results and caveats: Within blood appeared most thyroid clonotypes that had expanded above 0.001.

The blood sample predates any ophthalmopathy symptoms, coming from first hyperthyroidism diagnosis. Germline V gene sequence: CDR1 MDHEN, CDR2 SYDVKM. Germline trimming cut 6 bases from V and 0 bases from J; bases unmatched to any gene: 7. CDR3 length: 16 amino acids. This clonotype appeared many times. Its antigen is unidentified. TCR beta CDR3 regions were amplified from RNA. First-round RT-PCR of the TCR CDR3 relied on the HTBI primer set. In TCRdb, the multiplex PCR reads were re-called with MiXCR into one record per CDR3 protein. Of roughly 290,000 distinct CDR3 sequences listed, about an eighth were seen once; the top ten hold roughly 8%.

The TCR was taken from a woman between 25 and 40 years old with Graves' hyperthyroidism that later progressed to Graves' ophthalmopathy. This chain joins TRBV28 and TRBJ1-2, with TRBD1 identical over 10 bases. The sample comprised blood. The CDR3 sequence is CASSRDRGQANYGYTF. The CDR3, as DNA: TGTGCCAGCAGCCGCGACAGGGGGCAAGCTAACTATGGCTACACCTTC.